One and the same sample provided the 14 T cell receptor beta chains below, sequenced in a study of cytomegalovirus exposure and HLA in healthy donors (dated by TCRdb to 2015 to 2018). Library preparation employed the immunoSEQ multiplex PCR assay. The multiplex PCR relied on a mix of 60 forward primers for TCR Vbeta segments and 13 reverse primers for TCR Jbeta segments. TCRdb carries this immuneACCESS record with in-frame sequences only. Its versions omit some clonotypes, under half of them owing to an unresolved V gene in the studies checked, with the rest unexplained. The sample has around 110,000 clones on record, roughly four fifths of them singletons. The top ten hold 1.6% of the sample. The sample taken for sequencing was PBMCs. These receptors originate from a woman younger than 30 in good health and CMV-seronegative.

J is TRBJ2-1 and V is TRBV9; 15 bases agree with TRBD2. CDR1 is SGDLS and CDR2 is YYNGEE in the germline V gene. There are 16 residues in the CDR3. Trimming at V came to 4 bases and at J to 9 bases, leaving 8 bases not matched to a gene. The CDR3 here is CASSPRTSGGAGEQFF. Written as DNA, the CDR3 is TGTGCCAGCAGCCCGAGGACTAGCGGGGGGGCGGGTGAGCAGTTCTTC.

The rearrangement links TRBV18 to TRBJ2-5, with D maybe TRBD2 (6 bases). V was pared by 2 bases and J by 5 bases, with 12 bases between. The CDR3 has 14 residues. CDR1 KGHSH and CDR2 LQKENI come from the germline V gene. The DNA for the CDR3 is TGTGCCAGCTCACCAGGGACTGGTGCTGAGACCCAGTACTTC. It yields the protein CASSPGTGAETQYF.

V usage is TRBV2 and J usage is TRBJ2-3, with TRBD2 identical over 10 bases. Germline V gene data show CDR1 as SNHLY and CDR2 as FYNNEI. V lost 3 bases, J lost 0 bases, and 9 bases stayed unmatched. This CDR3 has 18 residues. The CDR3 nucleotides read TGTGCCAGCAGTGAGGGGCTAGCGGGGGCCTCTAGCACAGATACGCAGTATTTT. Translated, it gives CASSEGLAGASSTDTQYF. The entire variable domain, with the rest obtained from reference TRBV2 and TRBJ2-3, is as follows: EPEVTQTPSHQVTQMGQEVILRCVPISNHLYFYWYRQILGQKVEFLVSFYNNEISEKSEIFDDQFSVERPDGSNFTLKIRSTKLEDSAMYFCASSEGLAGASSTDTQYFGPGTRLTVL.

In this sample, this clone turned up once. This chain links TRBV29-1 with TRBJ1-5; D perhaps matches TRBD1 (5 bases). V gave up 5 bases and J gave up 4 bases, with 12 bases separating them. The CDR3 sequence is 13 residues long. CDR1 and CDR2 from the germline V gene are SQVTM and ANQGSEA. In nucleotides, the CDR3 is TGCAGCGTTACCCAAGGGGTGAATCAGCCCCAGCATTTT. This sequence encodes CSVTQGVNQPQHF.

The genes are TRBV7-9 and TRBJ1-1; D remains ambiguous. The germline gives CDR1 SEHNR, CDR2 FQNEAQ (reference sequence). The ends were cut back, 5 bases at V and 4 bases at J, with 11 bases in the middle. This CDR3 spans 13 amino acids. CDR3 loop: CASSLSEGTEAFF. DNA of the CDR3: TGTGCCAGCAGCCTAAGCGAGGGCACTGAAGCTTTCTTT. Supplemented by reference TRBV7-9 and TRBJ1-1, the full variable domain reads DTGVSQNPRHKITKRGQNVTFRCDPISEHNRLYWYRQTLGQGPEFLTYFQNEAQLEKSRLLSDRFSAERPKGSFSTLEIQRTEQGDSAMYLCASSLSEGTEAFFGQGTRLTVV.

The chain uses TRBV19 and TRBJ1-1, with D possibly TRBD1 on 5 matching bases. The CDR3 is 12 residues long. V was trimmed by 6 bases and J by 6 bases, leaving 11 bases between them. Germline CDR1 is LNHDA and CDR2 is SQIVND (reference sequence). CDR3 loop: CASSIQGAEAFF. The CDR3 DNA reads as TGTGCCAGTAGCATTCAGGGCGCTGAAGCTTTCTTT.

This chain links TRBV9 with TRBJ1-1, with D unclear. CDR3 length equals 14 residues. The V end lost 4 bases, the J end lost 5 bases, and 15 bases lay between the germline ends. Per the germline V gene, CDR1 is SGDLS and CDR2 is YYNGEE. The CDR3 nucleotides read TGTGCCAGCAGCAGCCGAGATTTGATGACTGAAGCTTTCTTT. It is translated as CASSSRDLMTEAFF.

This sequence joins TRBV19 and TRBJ2-6; possibly TRBD2 for D (7 bases). In germline, CDR1 is LNHDA, CDR2 SQIVND (reference sequence). The CDR3 runs to 19 residues. V lost 3 bases and J lost 0, with 18 bases in between. The CDR3 spells CASSMMWGGQLSGANVLTF. The CDR3 DNA is TGTGCCAGTAGTATGATGTGGGGGGGCCAGCTCTCTGGGGCCAACGTCCTGACTTTC.

This clone was detected a few times. CDR3 in DNA: TGTGCCAGCAGCTCTACTATGGACAGGGGTGGCTACGAGCAGTACTTC. As protein: CASSSTMDRGGYEQYF. J is TRBJ2-7 and V is TRBV7-9, with 9 nucleotides matching TRBD1. With 4 bases clipped from V and 3 bases from J, the junction kept 10 bases outside the gene matches. The CDR3 is 16 residues long. Germline V gene sequence: CDR1 SEHNR, CDR2 FQNEAQ (reference sequence). Based on the CDR3 plus reference TRBV7-9 and TRBJ2-7, the full variable domain is DTGVSQNPRHKITKRGQNVTFRCDPISEHNRLYWYRQTLGQGPEFLTYFQNEAQLEKSRLLSDRFSAERPKGSFSTLEIQRTEQGDSAMYLCASSSTMDRGGYEQYFGPGTRLTVT.

The rearrangement links TRBV28 to TRBJ1-1; TRBD1 might be the D (6 bases). Germline V gives CDR1 MDHEN, CDR2 SYDVKM. V lost 5 bases and J 3 bases, leaving 13 bases between the germline ends. The CDR3 covers 14 residues. The CDR3 reads CASSPTRGHTEAFF. CDR3 sequence (DNA): TGTGCCAGCAGTCCGACCAGGGGACACACTGAAGCTTTCTTT.

The rearrangement joins TRBV12-5 to TRBJ2-1; 7 bases are a match to TRBD2. With 9 bases clipped from V and 7 bases from J, the junction kept 12 bases outside the gene matches. Germline lookup yields CDR1 LGHNT and CDR2 FRNRAP. CDR3 length: 14 residues. The CDR3, as DNA: TGTGCTAGCGCGAATGGGGGGGATGTGAATGAGCAGTTCTTC. Its translation is CASANGGDVNEQFF.

Written as DNA, the CDR3 is TGCGCCAGCAGCGGTAGACAGAGAAACACTGAAGCTTTCTTT. This encodes CASSGRQRNTEAFF. The chain is built from TRBV5-1 and TRBJ1-1; perhaps TRBD1 as D (5 bases). Germline V gives CDR1 SGHRS, CDR2 YFSETQ. Trimming shortened V by 4 bases and J by 2 bases, and 12 bases separated the two germline ends. The CDR3 loop spans 14 amino acids. Full variable domain (rest looked up from reference TRBV5-1 and TRBJ1-1): KAGVTQTPRYLIKTRGQQVTLSCSPISGHRSVSWYQQTPGQGLQFLFEYFSETQRNKGNFPGRFSGRQFSNSRSEMNVSTLELGDSALYLCASSGRQRNTEAFFGQGTRLTVV.

This chain joins TRBV16 and TRBJ1-2, with a weak D call TRBD1 (6 bases). Trimming removed 2 bases from V and 4 bases from J, with 8 bases in between. Germline CDR1 reads KGHSY; CDR2 reads FQNENV. The CDR3 is 13 amino acids. In DNA form, the CDR3 reads TGTGCCAGCAGCCAAGACAGGATCTATGGCTACACCTTC. This gives the protein CASSQDRIYGYTF.

The CDR3 DNA is TGCGCCAGCAACGTGGGGGGGACAGGGATCCACGAGCAGTACTTC. It encodes CASNVGGTGIHEQYF. This chain uses TRBV5-1 with TRBJ2-7; 9 positions match TRBD1. Trimming at V came to 6 bases and at J to 5 bases, leaving 12 bases not matched to a gene. The V gene's germline CDR1 is SGHRS and CDR2 YFSETQ. The CDR3 runs to 15 residues.